This entry lists 8 T cell receptor beta chains sequenced from one sample in a study of shared clonotypes between healthy human individuals. TCRdb keeps only in-frame clones here, not all; method: immunoSEQ multiplex PCR. The sample consists of 2 million to 2.5 million clones, roughly 93% of them appearing once. The specimen was naive CD4+ T cells from PBMCs. Subset specified: CD45RA+ positively selected. The receptors were gathered from a man younger than 30 in good health. Some clones in this sample may be carry-over from other donors' samples.

V and J are TRBV5-4 and TRBJ1-1, with D hard to call. Trimming took 3 bases from V and 1 from J, leaving 13 bases between them. The CDR3 is 15 amino acids. Germline CDR1 reads SGHNT; CDR2 reads YYREEE (reference sequence). The CDR3 DNA reads as TGTGCCAGCAGCTCCTACGGACGGGAGAACACTGAAGCTTTCTTT. Residues: CASSSYGRENTEAFF.

The chain uses TRBV5-6 and TRBJ2-7, with D possibly being TRBD2 (6 bases). V lost 4 bases and J 3 bases, leaving 14 bases between the germline ends. This CDR3 has 14 residues. Germline assignment: CDR1 SGHDT and CDR2 YYEEEE. The CDR3 protein is CASSTRTNIYEQYF. The CDR3 nucleotides read TGTGCCAGCAGCACCAGGACTAATATCTACGAGCAGTACTTC.

This clone was counted between two and nine times. Other DNA sequences in this specimen translate into the identical CDR3. The genes are TRBV7-2 and TRBJ2-5, with TRBD1 identical over 10 bases. CDR1 SGHTA and CDR2 FQGNSA come from the germline V gene. V trimming: 4 bases; J trimming: 4 bases; junction bases outside the gene matches: 0. There are 13 residues in the CDR3. CDR3 protein: CASSWDRGETQYF. The CDR3 DNA is TGTGCCAGCAGCTGGGACAGGGGAGAGACCCAGTACTTC. The full variable domain, rest sourced from reference TRBV7-2 and TRBJ2-5, is GAGVSQSPSNKVTEKGKDVELRCDPISGHTALYWYRQSLGQGLEFLIYFQGNSAPDKSGLPSDRFSAERTGGSVSTLTIQRTQQEDSAVYLCASSWDRGETQYFGPGTRLLVL.

In regard to this clone: Additional DNA sequences in this sample encode the identical CDR3. The V call is TRBV5-1, the J call TRBJ2-1; 9 nucleotides agree with TRBD2. Germline V gene lookup returns CDR1 SGHRS and CDR2 YFSETQ. V dropped 3 bases and J dropped 7; count of bases not matched to a gene: 2. This CDR3 comprises 13 residues. In DNA, the CDR3 is TGCGCCAGCAGCTCAGGACTAGCGAATGAGCAGTTCTTC. Amino acid sequence: CASSSGLANEQFF. The full variable domain, completed using reference TRBV5-1 and TRBJ2-1, is KAGVTQTPRYLIKTRGQQVTLSCSPISGHRSVSWYQQTPGQGLQFLFEYFSETQRNKGNFPGRFSGRQFSNSRSEMNVSTLELGDSALYLCASSSGLANEQFFGPGTRLTVL.

The chain combines TRBV9 with TRBJ2-3, with TRBD2 identical over 9 bases. CDR1 and CDR2 from the germline V gene are SGDLS and YYNGEE. This CDR3 region has 15 residues. The junction had 9 bases not matched to a gene; V was cut back by 4 bases and J by 6 bases. The CDR3: CASSTTSGPGDTQYF. Here the CDR3 DNA reads TGTGCCAGCAGCACCACTAGCGGGCCCGGGGATACGCAGTATTTT. Supplemented by reference TRBV9 and TRBJ2-3, the full variable domain reads DSGVTQTPKHLITATGQRVTLRCSPRSGDLSVYWYQQSLDQGLQFLIQYYNGEERAKGNILERFSAQQFPDLHSELNLSSLELGDSALYFCASSTTSGPGDTQYFGPGTRLTVL.

This clone appeared a single time. The rearrangement joins TRBV6-1 to TRBJ2-3, with 7 bases aligning to TRBD2. The CDR3 is 15 residues long. Per germline, CDR1 MNHNS and CDR2 SASEGT. V dropped 3 bases and J dropped 1; count of bases not matched to a gene: 4. Written as DNA, the CDR3 is TGTGCCAGCAGTGACCTAGCGGTGGGCACAGATACGCAGTATTTT. It is translated as CASSDLAVGTDTQYF.

The J gene is TRBJ1-2, the V gene TRBV5-1; TRBD1 agrees at 7 bases. The CDR3 totals 15 residues. The V segment lost 0 bases and the J segment 4 bases; nucleotides outside the gene matches: 6. Germline V gene lookup returns CDR1 SGHRS and CDR2 YFSETQ. CDR3 coding DNA: TGCGCCAGCAGCTTGGCGCCGGACAGGTCCTATGGCTACACCTTC. It specifies CASSLAPDRSYGYTF.

Note on this clone: This sample includes further DNA sequences coding for the same CDR3. This rearrangement joins TRBV7-2 to TRBJ2-3; a weak D match, TRBD2 (6 bases). CDR1 and CDR2 from the germline V gene are SGHTA and FQGNSA. CDR3 length equals 14 residues. Trimming took off 3 bases at V and 0 bases at J, with 7 bases between the two ends. CDR3 sequence reads: CASSLGTSTDTQYF. The CDR3 DNA reads as TGTGCCAGCAGCTTGGGGACTAGCACAGATACGCAGTATTTT.